The clone carrying this T cell receptor (beta chain) was observed a few times. Its target is unknown. TCRdb processed the reads anew with MiXCR; each CDR3 protein has one entry. The repertoire has roughly 720,000 distinct CDR3 sequences, roughly 36% of them found once; the top ten carry 2.5% to 3.5%. This specimen belongs to a study of T cell repertoires in cytomegalovirus infection. On the study more broadly: Evidence of both CMV infection and a matching HLA type came from public TCR beta signatures. Overall study results and limits: The ex vivo response showed dominance by HLA-C-restricted CMV-specific TCR beta clonotypes. Summed public TCR beta family frequency identified CMV carriers bearing the relevant HLA.

Germline CDR1 MNHNY, CDR2 SVGAGI (reference sequence). The V and J ends lost 2 bases and 9 bases respectively, with 6 bases between them. This CDR3 contains 11 residues. The sequence was collected from a human donor in good health (CMV status not recorded). Some clones in this sample may be carry-over from other donors' samples. The sequenced material came from PBMCs. The chain has TRBV6-6 and TRBJ2-3, with D maybe TRBD1 (6 bases). The DNA of the CDR3 is TGTGCCAGCAGTTACGACAGGACGCAGTATTTT. It translates to CASSYDRTQYF.